This paragraph covers one T cell receptor beta chain sequence. Donors showed nominal health when sampled, although they likely had unrecorded immune exposures. Germline V gene lookup returns CDR1 SGHRS and CDR2 YFSETQ. The CDR3 is made up of 16 amino acids. With V trimmed by 5 bases and J by 1 base, 11 bases remained unmatched. These data are taken from a study of cytomegalovirus exposure and HLA in healthy donors. At the level of the study: For the approximately 400 genotyped donors, 65% to 90% fell within the Caucasian-associated ancestry cluster.

The primer mix had 60 Vbeta and 13 Jbeta primers. TCRdb's copy holds only in-frame clones and misses some; the assay was immunoSEQ multiplex PCR. The table lists about 70,000 clones, 65% to 75% of them singletons. The receptor was isolated from an older woman in good health and CMV-seropositive. Source material: PBMCs. V and J are TRBV5-1 and TRBJ1-1; 7 bases are a match to TRBD1. In DNA, the CDR3 is TGCGCCAGCAGACGGGCCCCGGGACAGTCGAACACTGAAGCTTTCTTT. This gives the protein CASRRAPGQSNTEAFF.